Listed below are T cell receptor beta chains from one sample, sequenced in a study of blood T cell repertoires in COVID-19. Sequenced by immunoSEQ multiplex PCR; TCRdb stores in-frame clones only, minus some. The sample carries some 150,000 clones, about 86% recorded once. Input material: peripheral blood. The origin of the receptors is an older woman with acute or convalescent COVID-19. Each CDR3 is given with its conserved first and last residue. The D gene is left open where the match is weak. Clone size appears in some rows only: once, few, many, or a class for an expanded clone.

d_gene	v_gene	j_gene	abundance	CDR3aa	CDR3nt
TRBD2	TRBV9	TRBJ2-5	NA	CASSRDASGVQETQYF	TGTGCCAGCAGCCGAGACGCTAGCGGGGTGCAAGAGACCCAGTACTTC
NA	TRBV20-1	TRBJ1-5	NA	CSASRGPNQPQHF	TGCAGTGCTAGTAGGGGCCCCAATCAGCCCCAGCATTTT
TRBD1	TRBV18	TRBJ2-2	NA	CASSLSPGQGLVTGELFF	TGTGCCAGCTCACTATCACCGGGACAGGGGCTTGTCACCGGGGAGCTGTTTTTT
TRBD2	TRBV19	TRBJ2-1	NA	CASEQRGRYNEQFF	TGTGCCAGTGAACAGCGGGGGCGGTACAATGAGCAGTTCTTC
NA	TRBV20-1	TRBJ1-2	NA	CSLPGVYTF	TGCAGCCTCCCGGGGGTATACACCTTC
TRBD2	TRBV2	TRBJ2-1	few	CASSERAGVGSEQFF	TGTGCCAGCAGTGAAAGAGCGGGGGTAGGGAGTGAGCAGTTCTTC
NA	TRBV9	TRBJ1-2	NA	CASSARTEEIYGYTF	TGTGCCAGCAGCGCACGGACAGAAGAGATTTATGGCTACACCTTC
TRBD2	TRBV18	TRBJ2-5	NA	CASSPTSRGRVETQYF	TGTGCCAGCTCACCGACTAGCCGGGGGAGGGTGGAGACCCAGTACTTC
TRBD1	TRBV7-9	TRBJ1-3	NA	CASSLDRGPGNTIYF	TGTGCCAGCAGCTTAGACAGGGGGCCCGGAAACACCATATATTTT
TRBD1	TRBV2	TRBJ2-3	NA	CASRGTGISTDTQYF	TGTGCCAGCAGGGGGACAGGGATTAGCACAGATACGCAGTATTTT
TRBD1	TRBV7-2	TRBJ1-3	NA	CASSLGQGTNTIYF	TGTGCCAGCAGCTTAGGACAGGGTACTAACACCATATATTTT
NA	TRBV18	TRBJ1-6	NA	CASSPPPGLGNSPLHF	TGTGCCAGCTCACCACCCCCGGGACTGGGAAATTCACCCCTCCACTTT